This T cell receptor beta chain was profiled in a study of prognosis after radiotherapy for stage I lung cancer. Across the study: At a biologically effective dose of at least 100 Gy and in 3 to 5 fractions, SBRT was the radiotherapy delivered.

Amplification of TCR beta CDR3 from genomic DNA used two-round multiplex PCR. TRBV and TRBJ genes each had their own specific primers in first-round PCR. TCRdb used MiXCR to reprocess the multiplex PCR reads, holding one entry per CDR3 protein. The sample carries around 9,200 distinct CDR3 sequences, approximately 60% recorded once. The V gene's germline CDR1 is MNHNS and CDR2 SASEGT. This CDR3 is built from 13 residues. The V end lost 6 bases, the J end lost 9 bases, and 15 bases lay between the germline ends. Details on this clonotype: The antigen remains undetermined.

Peripheral blood, in roughly 6-milliliter volumes, was drawn at each of two time points. General observations from the study: A fall in unique TCR clone counts followed stereotactic body radiation therapy, with medians of roughly 10,000 versus 7,000.

Source: PBMCs, taken before or after stereotactic body radiation therapy (not recorded which). The chain has TRBV6-1 and TRBJ2-1; D remains ambiguous. The sequence was collected from a donor aged 50 or older with non-small cell lung cancer. The DNA of the CDR3 is TGTGCCAGCAGCCTGCGTAATCCTGGTGAGCAGTTCTTC. Translated, it gives CASSLRNPGEQFF.